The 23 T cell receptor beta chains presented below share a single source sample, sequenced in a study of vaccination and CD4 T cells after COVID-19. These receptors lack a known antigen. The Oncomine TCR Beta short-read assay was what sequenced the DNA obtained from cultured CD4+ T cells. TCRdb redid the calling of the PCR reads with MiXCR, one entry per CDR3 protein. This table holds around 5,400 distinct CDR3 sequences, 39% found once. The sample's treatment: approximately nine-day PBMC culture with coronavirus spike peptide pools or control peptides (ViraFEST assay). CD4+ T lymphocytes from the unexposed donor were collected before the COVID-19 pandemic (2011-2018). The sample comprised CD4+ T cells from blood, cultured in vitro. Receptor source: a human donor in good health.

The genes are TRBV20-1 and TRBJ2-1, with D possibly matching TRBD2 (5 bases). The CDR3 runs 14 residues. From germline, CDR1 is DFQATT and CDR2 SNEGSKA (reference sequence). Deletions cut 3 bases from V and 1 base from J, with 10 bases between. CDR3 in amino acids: CSARSRGSYNEQFF. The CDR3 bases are TGCAGTGCTAGGTCTCGCGGGTCCTACAATGAGCAGTTCTTC.

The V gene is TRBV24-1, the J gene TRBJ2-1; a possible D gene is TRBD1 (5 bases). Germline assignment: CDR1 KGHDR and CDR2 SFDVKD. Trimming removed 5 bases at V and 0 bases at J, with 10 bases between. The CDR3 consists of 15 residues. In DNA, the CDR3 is TGTGCCACCAGTGCCTCGCAGGGCTCCTACAATGAGCAGTTCTTC. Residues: CATSASQGSYNEQFF.

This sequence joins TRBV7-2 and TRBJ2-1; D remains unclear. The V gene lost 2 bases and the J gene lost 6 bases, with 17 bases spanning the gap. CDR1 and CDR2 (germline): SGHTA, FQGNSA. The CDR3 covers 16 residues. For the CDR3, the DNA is TGTGCCAGCAGCTTACAGTTTGGATCCTCCGGCAATGAGCAGTTCTTC. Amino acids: CASSLQFGSSGNEQFF.

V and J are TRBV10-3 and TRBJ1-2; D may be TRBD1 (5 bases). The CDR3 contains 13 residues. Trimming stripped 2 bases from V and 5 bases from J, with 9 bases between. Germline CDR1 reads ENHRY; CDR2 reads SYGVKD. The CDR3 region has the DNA TGTGCCATCAGTGAGACCAGGGAGTATGGCTACACCTTC. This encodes CAISETREYGYTF.

The CDR3 DNA sequence: TGCGCCAGCAGCGGGACTAGCGAGGGAGATACGCAGTATTTT. As protein: CASSGTSEGDTQYF. The chain combines TRBV4-1 with TRBJ2-3; 10 bases are a match to TRBD2. Germline CDR1 reads MGHRA; CDR2 reads YSYEKL. J gave up 5 bases and V 5 bases, and 4 bases lay outside the gene matches. The CDR3 is 14 residues long.

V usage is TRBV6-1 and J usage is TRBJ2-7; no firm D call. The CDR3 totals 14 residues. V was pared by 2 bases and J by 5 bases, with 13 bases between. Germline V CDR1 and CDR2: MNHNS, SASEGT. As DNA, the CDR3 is TGTGCCAGCAGTGAATCGGGCCAGGACCACGAGCAGTACTTC. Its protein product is CASSESGQDHEQYF.

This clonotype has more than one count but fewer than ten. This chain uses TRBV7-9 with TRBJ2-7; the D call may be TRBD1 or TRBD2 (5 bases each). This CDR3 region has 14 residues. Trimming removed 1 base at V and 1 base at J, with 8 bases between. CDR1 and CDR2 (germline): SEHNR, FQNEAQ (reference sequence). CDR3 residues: CASSLDRTSYEQYF. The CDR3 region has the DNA TGTGCCAGCAGCTTAGACAGGACTTCCTACGAGCAGTACTTC.

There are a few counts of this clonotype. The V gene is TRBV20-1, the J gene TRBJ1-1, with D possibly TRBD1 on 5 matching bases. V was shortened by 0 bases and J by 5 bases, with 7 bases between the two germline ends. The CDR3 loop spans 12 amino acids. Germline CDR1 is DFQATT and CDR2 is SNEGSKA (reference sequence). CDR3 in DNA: TGCAGTGCTAGAGACAGGGAGACTGAAGCTTTCTTT. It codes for CSARDRETEAFF.

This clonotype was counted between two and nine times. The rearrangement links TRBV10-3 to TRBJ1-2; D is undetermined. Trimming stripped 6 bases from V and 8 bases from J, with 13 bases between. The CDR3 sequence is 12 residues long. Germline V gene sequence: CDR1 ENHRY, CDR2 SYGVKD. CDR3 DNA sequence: TGTGCCATCAGCCACACGGAGAGCGGCTACACCTTC. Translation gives CAISHTESGYTF.

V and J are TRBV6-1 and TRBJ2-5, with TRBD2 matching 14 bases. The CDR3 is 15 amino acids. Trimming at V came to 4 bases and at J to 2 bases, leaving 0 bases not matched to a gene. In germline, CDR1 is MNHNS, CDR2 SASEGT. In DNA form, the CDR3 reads TGTGCCAGCAGTGGACTAGCGGGGGGGCAAGAGACCCAGTACTTC. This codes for CASSGLAGGQETQYF.

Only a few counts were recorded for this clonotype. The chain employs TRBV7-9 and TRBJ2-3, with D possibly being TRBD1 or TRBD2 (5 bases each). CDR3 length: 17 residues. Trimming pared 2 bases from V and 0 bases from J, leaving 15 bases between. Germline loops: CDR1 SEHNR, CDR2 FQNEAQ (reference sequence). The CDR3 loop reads CASSLRGGQVSTDTQYF. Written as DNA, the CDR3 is TGTGCCAGCAGCTTAAGGGGCGGGCAGGTCAGCACAGATACGCAGTATTTT.

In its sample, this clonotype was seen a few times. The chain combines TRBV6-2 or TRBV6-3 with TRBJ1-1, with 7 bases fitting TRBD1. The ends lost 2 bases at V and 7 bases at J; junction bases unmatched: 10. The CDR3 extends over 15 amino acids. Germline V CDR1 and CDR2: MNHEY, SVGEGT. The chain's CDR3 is CASSYPATGRDEAFF. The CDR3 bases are TGTGCCAGCAGTTACCCCGCGACAGGGCGGGATGAAGCTTTCTTT.

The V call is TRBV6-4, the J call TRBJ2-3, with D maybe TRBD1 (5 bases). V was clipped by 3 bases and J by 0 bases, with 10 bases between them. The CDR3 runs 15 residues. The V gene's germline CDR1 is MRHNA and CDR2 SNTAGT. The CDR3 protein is CASSEGEFSTDTQYF. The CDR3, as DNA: TGTGCCAGCAGTGAAGGGGAATTTAGCACAGATACGCAGTATTTT.

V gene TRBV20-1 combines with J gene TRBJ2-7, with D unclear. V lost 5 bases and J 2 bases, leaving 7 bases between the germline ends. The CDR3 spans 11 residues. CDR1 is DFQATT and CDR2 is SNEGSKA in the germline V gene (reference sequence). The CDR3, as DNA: TGCAGTGCTGGTATTGCCTACGAGCAGTACTTC. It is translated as CSAGIAYEQYF.

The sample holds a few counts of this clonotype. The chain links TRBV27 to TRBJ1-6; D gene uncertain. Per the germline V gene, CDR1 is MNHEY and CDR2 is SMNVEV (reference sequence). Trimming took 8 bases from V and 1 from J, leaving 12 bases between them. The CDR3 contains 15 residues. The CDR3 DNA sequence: TGTGCCAGCTCCTACTCAAGGTCCTATAATTCACCCCTCCACTTT. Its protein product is CASSYSRSYNSPLHF.

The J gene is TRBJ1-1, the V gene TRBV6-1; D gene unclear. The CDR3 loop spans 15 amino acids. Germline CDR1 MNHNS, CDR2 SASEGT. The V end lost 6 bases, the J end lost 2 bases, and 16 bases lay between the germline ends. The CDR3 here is CASSLIGPINTEAFF. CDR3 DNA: TGTGCCAGCAGCTTGATCGGCCCTATCAACACTGAAGCTTTCTTT.

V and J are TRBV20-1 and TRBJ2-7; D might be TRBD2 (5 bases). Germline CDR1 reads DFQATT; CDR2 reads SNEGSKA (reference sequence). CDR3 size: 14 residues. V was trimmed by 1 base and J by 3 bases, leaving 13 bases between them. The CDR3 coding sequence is TGCAGTGCTAGAGTTTTATCGGGGAACTACGAGCAGTACTTC. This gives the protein CSARVLSGNYEQYF.

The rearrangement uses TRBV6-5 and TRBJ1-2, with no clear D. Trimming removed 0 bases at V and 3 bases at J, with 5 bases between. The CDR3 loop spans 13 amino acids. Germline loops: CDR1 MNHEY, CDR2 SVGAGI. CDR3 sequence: CASSYSKDYGYTF. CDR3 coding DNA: TGTGCCAGCAGTTACTCGAAAGACTATGGCTACACCTTC.

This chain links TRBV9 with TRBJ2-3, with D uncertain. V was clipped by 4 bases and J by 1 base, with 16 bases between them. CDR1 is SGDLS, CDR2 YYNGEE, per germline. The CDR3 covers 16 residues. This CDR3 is CASSPGGTGGTDTQYF. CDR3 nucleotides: TGTGCCAGCAGCCCAGGCGGCACGGGCGGCACAGATACGCAGTATTTT.

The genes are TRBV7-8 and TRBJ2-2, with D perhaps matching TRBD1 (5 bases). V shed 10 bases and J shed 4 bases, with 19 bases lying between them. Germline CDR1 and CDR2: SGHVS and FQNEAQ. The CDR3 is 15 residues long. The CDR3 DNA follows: TGTGCCACCCACCGGGCTGGGGCGGTCACCGGGGAGCTGTTTTTT. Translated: CATHRAGAVTGELFF.

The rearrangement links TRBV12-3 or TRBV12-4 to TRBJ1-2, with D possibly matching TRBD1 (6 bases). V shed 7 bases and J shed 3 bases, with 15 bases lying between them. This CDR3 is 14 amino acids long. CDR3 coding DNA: TGTGCCAGCACCCGGTCGGGGGGCCACTATGGCTACACCTTC. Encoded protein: CASTRSGGHYGYTF.

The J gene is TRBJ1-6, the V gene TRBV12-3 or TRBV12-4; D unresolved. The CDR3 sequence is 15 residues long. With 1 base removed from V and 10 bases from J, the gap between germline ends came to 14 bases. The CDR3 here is CASSLGGNSQSPLHF. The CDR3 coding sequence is TGTGCCAGCAGTTTAGGTGGAAATAGCCAATCACCCCTCCACTTT.

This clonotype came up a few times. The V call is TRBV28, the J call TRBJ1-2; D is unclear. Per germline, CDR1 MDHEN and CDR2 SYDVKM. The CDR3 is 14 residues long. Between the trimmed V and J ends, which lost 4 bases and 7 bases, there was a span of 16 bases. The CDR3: CASSSGMDAGGYTF. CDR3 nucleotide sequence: TGTGCCAGCAGTTCTGGGATGGACGCGGGTGGCTACACCTTC.